This paragraph reports one T cell receptor beta chain. Its antigen is not known. Produced via immunoSEQ multiplex PCR; TCRdb's table is partial and in-frame only. The table shows under 70,000 clones, with about 80% occurring only once. The germline V gene has CDR1 MDHEN and CDR2 SYDVKM. Trimming cost V 11 bases and J 0 bases, with 17 bases left between them. The CDR3 runs 16 residues. The data stem from a study of a mutant IDH1 vaccine in newly diagnosed glioma. Study information: The therapy given earlier, which was standard therapy, consisted of radiotherapy, temozolomide, or both, and most of the patients received both.

This sample's time point: week 23, last vaccination. Doses of 300 ug of mutant IDH1 20-mer peptide were given with topical imiquimod. The chain recombines TRBV28 with TRBJ2-6; D call uncertain. This specimen was PBMCs, taken from a glioma patient whose treatment included an IDH1 peptide vaccine. This TCR came from a young man with glioma. CDR3 DNA: TGTGCCTCGACGGGTCGACCCAACTCTGGGGCCAACGTCCTGACTTTC. This translates into CASTGRPNSGANVLTF.